This T cell receptor beta chain came from a study of T cells in women clearing cervical HPV infection (dated 2018 in TCRdb). About the investigation overall: Cases were about two dozen women with histologically confirmed HPV16-related CIN3 or worse, including a couple of invasive cancers. The 25 controls were women who cleared a single incident HPV16 infection within 12 months without developing precancer or cancer. Blood from cases was collected at the visit where the lesion was first found, while blood from controls was collected once the infection could no longer be detected. Among cases, blood sampling came a median of approximately 150 days after lesion detection, with an interquartile range of about 80 to 230 days. Since only a few of the women had HLA typing available, the possibility that HLA type was acting as a confounder could not be ruled out. Nested within Costa Rica's Guanacaste HPV Natural History Study, an exploratory proof-of-principle case-control study compared TCR repertoires across cervical HPV16 outcomes. Cases and controls were matched on year of sample collection and on age within five years. Median age was about 30 years in cases versus approximately 37 in controls, and baseline characteristics did not differ significantly. In the parent cohort, 10,049 women aged 18 or older were enrolled in Guanacaste, Costa Rica, during about 1992 to 1994 and were followed for six to seven years. Five blinded duplicates per group were added as quality controls, giving around 60 samples: about 50 participants and 10 replicates.

Every participant had a single incident cervical HPV16 infection, and prevalent HPV16 infections were excluded. Cervical HPV DNA was detected with MY09/MY11 PCR, and genotyping was done by dot-blot hybridization. Fifteen mL of heparinized blood were centrifuged, and the buffy coat was aliquoted, frozen at -30°C, then stored at -80°C. QIAGEN kits were used to extract genomic DNA from buffy coat specimens. What the authors observed across the whole study: TCR repertoire richness was significantly higher in CIN3+ cases than in controls across sequencing depths, while evenness did not differ. Cases were distinguished from controls with an estimated AUC of 0.65 to 0.85 by random forest classifiers combining richness and V gene abundances. Lower TRBV6-7 relative abundance was observed in cases than in controls (about 0.1% versus 0.15%; Bonferroni P = 0.0008). Whether associations preceded infection or resulted from infection could not be shown with the cross-sectional design, and effector/memory subsets and HPV-specific T cells were not isolated. Because T-cell numbers per sample were unknown, differences in richness could reflect varying T-cell content rather than repertoire biology.

The immunoSEQ assay used multiplex PCR to amplify TCR beta CDR3 regions from an average of approximately 1,200 ng of genomic DNA per sample. The assay corrected primer bias using a complete synthetic TCR repertoire to establish an amplification baseline. The amplicons were sequenced on the Illumina platform. For the original study's pipeline: Sequences were error-corrected by clustering with frequency ratios and a modified nearest-neighbor algorithm and were then analyzed in the immunoSEQ Analyzer with IMGT gene definitions. TCR richness and evenness were averaged over 20 rarefaction repeats at each rarefaction depth, excluding samples with fewer sequences than the depth. Wilcoxon rank sum tests with FDR correction were used to compare V, D and J gene relative abundances between the groups. Blinded duplicates gave an intraclass correlation of roughly 96% for TCR richness and an average of around 83% across about 65 gene segments. TCRdb holds this immuneACCESS table with in-frame rearrangements only. Some clones are missing; in checked studies, unresolved V genes explain under half, and the rest has no known cause. That table is the source of V, J and clone size, and D and trimming were worked out from the DNA. The sample table records about 36,000 clones. Of the sample, about 1.8% falls within the top ten clones.

With regard to this clone: The specificity of this receptor is unknown. From the germline J gene comes the end of the CDR3, since the read stops 3 residues before it.

There are 13 amino acids in the CDR3, from cysteine to phenylalanine inclusive. The DNA has 30 bases, all within the CDR3, and is read from base 1. Based on the germline V gene (reference sequence), the CDR1 and CDR2 sequences are LNHDA and SQIVND. The source is a woman aged 18-70 years with a cervical HPV16 infection that either progressed to CIN3+ or cleared (not recorded which). Sequencing input: blood buffy coat. The V gene is TRBV19 and the J gene is TRBJ1-4; TRBD1 aligns with 7 central bases. CDR3 region: CASSHRGTSPLFF. CDR3 DNA (partial): TGTGCCAGTAGTCACAGGGGAACTTCACCA.